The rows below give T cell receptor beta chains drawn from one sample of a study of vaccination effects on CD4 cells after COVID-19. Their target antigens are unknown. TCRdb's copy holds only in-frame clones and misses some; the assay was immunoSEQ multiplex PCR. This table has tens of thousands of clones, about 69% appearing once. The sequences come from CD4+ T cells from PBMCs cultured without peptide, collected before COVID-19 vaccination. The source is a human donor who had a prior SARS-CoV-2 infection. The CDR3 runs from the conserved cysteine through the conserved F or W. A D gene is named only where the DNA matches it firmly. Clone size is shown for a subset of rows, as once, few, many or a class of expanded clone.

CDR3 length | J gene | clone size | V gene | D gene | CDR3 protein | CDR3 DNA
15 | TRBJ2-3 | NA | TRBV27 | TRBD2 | CASSLDGGATDTQYF | TGTGCCAGCAGTTTAGACGGGGGGGCCACAGATACGCAGTATTTT
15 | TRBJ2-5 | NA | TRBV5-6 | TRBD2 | CASSPAGGAGETQYF | TGTGCCAGCAGCCCGGCGGGGGGGGCCGGGGAGACCCAGTACTTC
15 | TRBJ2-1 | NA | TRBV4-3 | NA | CASSHRGVLGDEQFF | TGCGCCAGCAGCCATCGAGGGGTCTTAGGGGATGAGCAGTTCTTC
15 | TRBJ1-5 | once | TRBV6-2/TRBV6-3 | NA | CASSRDGRTNQPQHF | TGTGCCAGCAGTCGGGACGGAAGAACCAATCAGCCCCAGCATTTT
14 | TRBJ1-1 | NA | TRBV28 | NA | CASSLGGVVTEAFF | TGTGCCAGCAGTTTAGGGGGAGTCGTCACTGAAGCTTTCTTT
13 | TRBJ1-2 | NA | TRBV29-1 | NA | CSVGRDMTGGYTF | TGCAGCGTTGGGAGGGACATGACGGGTGGCTACACCTTC
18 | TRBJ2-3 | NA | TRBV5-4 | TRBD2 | CASSLGTGLAGTTDTQYF | TGTGCCAGCAGCTTGGGCACGGGACTAGCGGGTACCACAGATACGCAGTATTTT
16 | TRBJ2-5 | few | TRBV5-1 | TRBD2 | CASSLLAGANQETQYF | TGCGCCAGCAGCTTACTAGCGGGGGCCAACCAAGAGACCCAGTACTTC
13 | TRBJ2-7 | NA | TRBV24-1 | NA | CATSEHPGSEQYF | TGTGCCACCAGTGAACATCCAGGGTCCGAGCAGTACTTC
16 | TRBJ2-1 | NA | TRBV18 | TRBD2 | CASSEGLAGPYNEQFF | TGTGCCAGCTCCGAAGGACTAGCGGGGCCCTACAATGAGCAGTTCTTC
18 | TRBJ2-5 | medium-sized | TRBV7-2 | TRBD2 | CASKPKGLAGGLWETQYF | TGTGCCAGCAAACCCAAAGGACTAGCGGGGGGGCTCTGGGAGACCCAGTACTTC
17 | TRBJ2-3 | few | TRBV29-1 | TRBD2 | CSVLGGRSAGPTDTQYF | TGCAGCGTTCTCGGCGGGAGATCCGCCGGCCCTACAGATACGCAGTATTTT
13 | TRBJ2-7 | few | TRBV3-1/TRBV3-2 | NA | CASSQTGTYEQYF | TGTGCCAGCAGCCAAACCGGTACTTACGAGCAGTACTTC
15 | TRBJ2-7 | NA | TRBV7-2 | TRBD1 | CASSPRGTDPYEQYF | TGTGCCAGCAGCCCCAGGGGGACAGATCCATACGAGCAGTACTTC